The T cell receptor (beta chain) described here comes from a study of shared clonotypes between healthy human individuals. General observations from the study: Larger estimated richness was generally recorded for naive subsets relative to memory subsets.

Here immunoSEQ multiplex PCR was the method, and the copy in TCRdb shows in-frame clones only, minus some. The data show around 1.1 million clones, with 70% to 80% seen just once and under 0.8% held by the top ten. Details on this clone: The antigen remains unidentified.

CDR3 length equals 14 residues. Germline V lookup: CDR1 MNHEY, CDR2 SMNVEV (reference sequence). Deletions cut 4 bases from V and 0 bases from J, with 10 bases between. This TCR was sampled from a man between 18 and 29 years old in good health. Some clones in this sample may be carry-over from other donors' samples. Sequencing was performed on memory CD4+ T cells from PBMCs. As for subset: CD45RA-negative fraction. The rearrangement uses TRBV27 and TRBJ2-7; the D gene is possibly TRBD1 (6 bases). The CDR3 DNA follows: TGTGCCAGCAGTTCACACAGGGCCTCCTACGAGCAGTACTTC. Translated: CASSSHRASYEQYF.